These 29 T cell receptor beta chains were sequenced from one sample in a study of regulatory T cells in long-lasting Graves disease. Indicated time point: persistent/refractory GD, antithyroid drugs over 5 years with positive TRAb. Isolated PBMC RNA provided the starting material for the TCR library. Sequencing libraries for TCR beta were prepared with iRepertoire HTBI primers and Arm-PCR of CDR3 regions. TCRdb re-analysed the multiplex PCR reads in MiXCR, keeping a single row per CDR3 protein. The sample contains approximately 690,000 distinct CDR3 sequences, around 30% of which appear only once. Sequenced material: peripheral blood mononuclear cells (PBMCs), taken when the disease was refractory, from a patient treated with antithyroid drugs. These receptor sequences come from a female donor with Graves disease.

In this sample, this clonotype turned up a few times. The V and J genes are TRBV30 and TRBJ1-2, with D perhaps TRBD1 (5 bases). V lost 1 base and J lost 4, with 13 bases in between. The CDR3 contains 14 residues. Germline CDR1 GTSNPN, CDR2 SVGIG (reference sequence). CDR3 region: CAWSAFQGSYGYTF. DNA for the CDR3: TGTGCCTGGAGTGCCTTTCAGGGCTCCTATGGCTACACCTTC.

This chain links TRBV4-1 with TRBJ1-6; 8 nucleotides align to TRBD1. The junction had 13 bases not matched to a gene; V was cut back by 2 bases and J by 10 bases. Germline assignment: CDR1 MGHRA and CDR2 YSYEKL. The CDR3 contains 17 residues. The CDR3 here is CASSQLEIPGGRSPLHF. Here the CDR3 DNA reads TGCGCCAGCAGCCAATTAGAGATTCCAGGGGGCCGGTCACCCCTCCACTTT.

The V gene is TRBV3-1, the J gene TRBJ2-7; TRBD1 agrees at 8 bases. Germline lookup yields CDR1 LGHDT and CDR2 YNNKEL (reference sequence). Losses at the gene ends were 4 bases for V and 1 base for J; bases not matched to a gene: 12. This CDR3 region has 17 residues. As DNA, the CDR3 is TGTGCCAGCAGCCTAGGTGGGACAGGACTTCTTTCCTACGAGCAGTACTTC. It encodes CASSLGGTGLLSYEQYF.

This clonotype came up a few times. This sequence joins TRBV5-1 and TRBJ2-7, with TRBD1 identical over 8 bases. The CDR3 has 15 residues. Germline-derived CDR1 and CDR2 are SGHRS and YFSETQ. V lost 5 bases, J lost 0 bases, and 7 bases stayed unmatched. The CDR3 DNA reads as TGCGCCAGCAGAACGGGACAGGCGCTCTCCTACGAGCAGTACTTC. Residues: CASRTGQALSYEQYF.

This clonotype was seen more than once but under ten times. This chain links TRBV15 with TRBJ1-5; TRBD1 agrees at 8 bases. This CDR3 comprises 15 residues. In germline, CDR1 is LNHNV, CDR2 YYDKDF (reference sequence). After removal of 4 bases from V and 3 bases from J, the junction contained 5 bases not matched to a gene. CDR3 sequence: CATSTGQGNNQPQHF. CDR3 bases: TGTGCCACCAGCACAGGACAGGGAAACAATCAGCCCCAGCATTTT.

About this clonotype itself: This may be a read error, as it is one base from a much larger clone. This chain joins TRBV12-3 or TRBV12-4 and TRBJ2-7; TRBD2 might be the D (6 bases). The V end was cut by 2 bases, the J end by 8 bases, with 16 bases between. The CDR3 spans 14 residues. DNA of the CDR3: TGTGCCAGCAGTTTAACTAGCAGGGTATGCAAGCAGTACTTC. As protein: CASSLTSRVCKQYF.

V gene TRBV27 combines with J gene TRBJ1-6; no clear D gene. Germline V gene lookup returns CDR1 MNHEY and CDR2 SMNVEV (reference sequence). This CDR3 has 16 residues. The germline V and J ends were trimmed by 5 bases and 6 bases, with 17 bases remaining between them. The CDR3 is CASSRSTGWVNSPLHF. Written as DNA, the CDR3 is TGTGCCAGCAGTCGGAGTACCGGGTGGGTTAATTCACCCCTCCACTTT.

The CDR3 here is CASTLAPTDTQYF. The CDR3 DNA follows: TGTGCCAGCACCCTAGCGCCCACAGATACGCAGTATTTT. The rearrangement links TRBV7-9 to TRBJ2-3, with a tentative D call TRBD2 (6 bases). The V end was cut by 7 bases, the J end by 2 bases, with 10 bases between. CDR3 length: 13 amino acids. CDR1 and CDR2 from the germline V gene are SEHNR and FQNEAQ (reference sequence).

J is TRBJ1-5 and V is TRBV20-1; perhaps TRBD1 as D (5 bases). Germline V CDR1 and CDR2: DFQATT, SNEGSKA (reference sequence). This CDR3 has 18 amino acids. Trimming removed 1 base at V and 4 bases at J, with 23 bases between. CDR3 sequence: CSARVVRGRGQGNQPQHF. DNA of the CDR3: TGCAGTGCTAGAGTGGTTCGCGGTAGAGGGCAGGGAAATCAGCCCCAGCATTTT.

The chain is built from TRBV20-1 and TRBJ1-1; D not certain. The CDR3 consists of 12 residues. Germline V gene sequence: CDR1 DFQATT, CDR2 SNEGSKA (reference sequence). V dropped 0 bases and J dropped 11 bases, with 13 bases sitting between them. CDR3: CSARDEGGFAFF. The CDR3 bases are TGCAGTGCTAGAGATGAGGGAGGCTTCGCTTTCTTT.

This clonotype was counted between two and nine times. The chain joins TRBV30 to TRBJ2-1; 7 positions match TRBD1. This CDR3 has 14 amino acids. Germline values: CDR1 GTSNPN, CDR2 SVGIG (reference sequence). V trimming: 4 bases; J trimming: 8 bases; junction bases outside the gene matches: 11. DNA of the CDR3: TGTGCCTGGAATGCCGGGACAGATTGGCATGAGCAGTTCTTC. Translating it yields CAWNAGTDWHEQFF. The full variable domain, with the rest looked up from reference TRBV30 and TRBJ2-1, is SQTIHQWPATLVQPVGSPLSLECTVEGTSNPNLYWYRQAAGRGLQLLFYSVGIGQISSEVPQNLSASRPQDRQFILSSKKLLLSDSGFYLCAWNAGTDWHEQFFGPGTRLTVL.

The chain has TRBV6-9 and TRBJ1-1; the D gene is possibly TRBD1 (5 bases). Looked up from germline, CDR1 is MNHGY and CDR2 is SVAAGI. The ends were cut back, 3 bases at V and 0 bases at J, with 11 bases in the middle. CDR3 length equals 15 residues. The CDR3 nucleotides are TGTGCCAGCAGTTACCCAGGGATCATGAACACTGAAGCTTTCTTT. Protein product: CASSYPGIMNTEAFF.

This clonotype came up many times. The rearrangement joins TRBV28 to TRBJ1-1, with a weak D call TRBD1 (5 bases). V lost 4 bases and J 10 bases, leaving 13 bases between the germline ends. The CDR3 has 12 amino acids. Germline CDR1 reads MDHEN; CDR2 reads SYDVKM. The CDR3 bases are TGTGCCAGCAGTTCCACGACAGCGGTAGCTTTCTTT. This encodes CASSSTTAVAFF.

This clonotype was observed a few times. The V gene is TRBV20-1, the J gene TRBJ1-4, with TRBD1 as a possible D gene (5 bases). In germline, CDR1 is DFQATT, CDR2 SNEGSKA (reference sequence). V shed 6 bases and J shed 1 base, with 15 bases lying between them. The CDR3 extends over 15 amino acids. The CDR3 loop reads CSALNRIQTNEKLFF. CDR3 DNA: TGCAGTGCCCTCAACAGGATCCAAACTAATGAAAAACTGTTTTTT.

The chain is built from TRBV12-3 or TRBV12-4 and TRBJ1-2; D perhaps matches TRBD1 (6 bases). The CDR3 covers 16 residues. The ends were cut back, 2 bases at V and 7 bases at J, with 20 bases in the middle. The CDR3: CASSLRGSPPGRGYTF. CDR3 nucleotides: TGTGCCAGCAGTTTAAGGGGGTCCCCCCCCGGACGTGGCTACACCTTC.

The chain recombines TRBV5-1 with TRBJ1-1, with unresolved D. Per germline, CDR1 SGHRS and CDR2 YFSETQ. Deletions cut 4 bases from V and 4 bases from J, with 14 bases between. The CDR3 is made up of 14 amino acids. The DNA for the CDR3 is TGCGCCAGCAGCCCCGGGAGCCCAACCACTGAAGCTTTCTTT. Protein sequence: CASSPGSPTTEAFF.

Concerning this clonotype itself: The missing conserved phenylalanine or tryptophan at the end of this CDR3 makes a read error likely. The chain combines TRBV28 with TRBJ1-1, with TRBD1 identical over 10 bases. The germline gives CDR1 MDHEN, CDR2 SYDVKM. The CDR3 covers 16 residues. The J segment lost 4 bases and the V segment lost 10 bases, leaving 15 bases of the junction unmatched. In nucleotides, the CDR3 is TGTGCCACCCTCCCTCGGACAGGGGGGGGTTCCACTGAAGCTTTCCTT. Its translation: CATLPRTGGGSTEAFL.

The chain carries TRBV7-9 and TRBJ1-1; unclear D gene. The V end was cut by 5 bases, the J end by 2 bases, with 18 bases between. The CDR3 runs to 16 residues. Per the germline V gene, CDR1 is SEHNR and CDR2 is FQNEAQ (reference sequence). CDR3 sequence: CASSPSNGFFNTEAFF. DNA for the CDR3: TGTGCCAGCAGCCCAAGTAACGGTTTTTTCAACACTGAAGCTTTCTTT. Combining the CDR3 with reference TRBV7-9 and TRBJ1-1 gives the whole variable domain DTGVSQNPRHKITKRGQNVTFRCDPISEHNRLYWYRQTLGQGPEFLTYFQNEAQLEKSRLLSDRFSAERPKGSFSTLEIQRTEQGDSAMYLCASSPSNGFFNTEAFFGQGTRLTVV.

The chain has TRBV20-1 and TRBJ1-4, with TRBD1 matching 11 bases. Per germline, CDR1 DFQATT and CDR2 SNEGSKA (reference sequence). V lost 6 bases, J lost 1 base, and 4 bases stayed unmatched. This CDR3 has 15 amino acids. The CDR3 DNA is TGCAGTGCCACGGACAGGGGGCAAACTAATGAAAAACTGTTTTTT. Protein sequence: CSATDRGQTNEKLFF.

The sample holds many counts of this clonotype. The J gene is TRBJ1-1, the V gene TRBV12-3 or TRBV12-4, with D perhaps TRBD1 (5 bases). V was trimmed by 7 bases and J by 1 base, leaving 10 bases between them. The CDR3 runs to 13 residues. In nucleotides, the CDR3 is TGTGCCAGCAACAGACAGAGGAACACTGAAGCTTTCTTT. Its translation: CASNRQRNTEAFF.

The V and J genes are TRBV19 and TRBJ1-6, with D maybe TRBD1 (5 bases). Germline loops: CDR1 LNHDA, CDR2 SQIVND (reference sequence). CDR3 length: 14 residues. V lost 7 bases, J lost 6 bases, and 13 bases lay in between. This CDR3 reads CASTGTVTNSPLHF. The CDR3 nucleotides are TGTGCCAGTACCGGGACCGTTACTAATTCACCCCTCCACTTT.

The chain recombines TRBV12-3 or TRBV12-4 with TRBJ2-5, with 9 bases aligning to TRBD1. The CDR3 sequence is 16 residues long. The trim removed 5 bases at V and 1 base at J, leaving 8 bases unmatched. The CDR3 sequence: CASSKNRGQGQETQYF. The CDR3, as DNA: TGTGCCAGCAGTAAGAACAGGGGGCAGGGCCAAGAGACCCAGTACTTC.

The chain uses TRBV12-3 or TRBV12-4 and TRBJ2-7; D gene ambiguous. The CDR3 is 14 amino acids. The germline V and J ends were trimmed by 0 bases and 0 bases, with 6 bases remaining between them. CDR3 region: CASSLARNSYEQYF. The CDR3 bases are TGTGCCAGCAGTTTAGCCAGGAACTCCTACGAGCAGTACTTC.

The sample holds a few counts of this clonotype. CDR3: CASSQAWNTEAFF. CDR3 nucleotide sequence: TGTGCCAGCAGCCAAGCCTGGAACACTGAAGCTTTCTTT. The chain is built from TRBV3-1 and TRBJ1-1; D is undetermined. Germline CDR1 and CDR2: LGHDT and YNNKEL (reference sequence). V gave up 1 base and J gave up 1 base, with 4 bases separating them. This CDR3 is built from 13 residues.

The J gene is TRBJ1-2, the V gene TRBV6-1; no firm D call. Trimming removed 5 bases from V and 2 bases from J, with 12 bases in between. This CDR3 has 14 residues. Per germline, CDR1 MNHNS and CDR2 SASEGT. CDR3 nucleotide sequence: TGTGCCAGCAGTCCAATAGACCCAAACTATGGCTACACCTTC. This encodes CASSPIDPNYGYTF.

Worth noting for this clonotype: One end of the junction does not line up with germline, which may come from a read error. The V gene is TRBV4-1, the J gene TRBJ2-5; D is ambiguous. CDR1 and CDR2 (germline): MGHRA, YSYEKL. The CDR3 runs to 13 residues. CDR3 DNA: TGTGCCAGCAGCCAGGACGGAGAAGAGACCCAGTACTTC. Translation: CASSQDGEETQYF.

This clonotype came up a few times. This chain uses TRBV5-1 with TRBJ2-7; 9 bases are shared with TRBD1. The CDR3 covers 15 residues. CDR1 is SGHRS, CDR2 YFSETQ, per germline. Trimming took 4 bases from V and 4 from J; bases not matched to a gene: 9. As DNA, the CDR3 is TGCGCCAGCAGCCCTCCGGGACAGGGTAGTTACGAGCAGTACTTC. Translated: CASSPPGQGSYEQYF.

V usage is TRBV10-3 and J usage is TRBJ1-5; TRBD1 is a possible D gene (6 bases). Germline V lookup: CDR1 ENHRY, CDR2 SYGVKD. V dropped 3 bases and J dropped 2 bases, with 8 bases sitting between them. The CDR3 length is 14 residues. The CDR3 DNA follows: TGTGCCATCAGTGAAGGGGGAGGCAATCAGCCCCAGCATTTT. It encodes CAISEGGGNQPQHF.

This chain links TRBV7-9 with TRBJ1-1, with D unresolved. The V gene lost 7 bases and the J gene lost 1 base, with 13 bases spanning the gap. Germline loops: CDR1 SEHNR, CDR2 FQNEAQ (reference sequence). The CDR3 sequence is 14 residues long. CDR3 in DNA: TGTGCCAGCACCCTCCCACCCAAGAACACTGAAGCTTTCTTT. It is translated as CASTLPPKNTEAFF.